The sequence of this T cell receptor (beta chain) was determined in a study of T cell changes during pregnancy in multiple sclerosis. CDR3 length equals 17 residues. V lost 2 bases, J lost 5 bases, and 21 bases lay in between. Germline V gene lookup returns CDR1 MNHEY and CDR2 SMNVEV (reference sequence). The repertoire was sequenced with immunoSEQ multiplex PCR; TCRdb's copy has only in-frame clones and lacks some. The table shows approximately 71,000 clones, with 85% to 95% occurring only once. The sample consisted of peripheral blood, taken in the third trimester of pregnancy. The source is a female donor with multiple sclerosis, enrolled in a pregnancy study. J is TRBJ1-1 and V is TRBV27, with D perhaps matching TRBD1 (6 bases). The CDR3 sequence: CASSLRGTPKGDTEAFF. DNA for the CDR3: TGTGCCAGCAGTTTAAGGGGGACACCAAAAGGGGATACTGAAGCTTTCTTT.